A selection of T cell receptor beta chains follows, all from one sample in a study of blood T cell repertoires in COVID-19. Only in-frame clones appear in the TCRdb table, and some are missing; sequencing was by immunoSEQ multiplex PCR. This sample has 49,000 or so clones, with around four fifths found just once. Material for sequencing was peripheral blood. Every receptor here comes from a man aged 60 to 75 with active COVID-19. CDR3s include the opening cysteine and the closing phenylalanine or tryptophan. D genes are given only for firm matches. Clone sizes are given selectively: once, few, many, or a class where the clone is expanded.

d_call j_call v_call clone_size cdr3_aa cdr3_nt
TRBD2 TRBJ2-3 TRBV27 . CASSSRLAGSTDTQYF TGTGCCAGCAGCTCCCGACTAGCGGGGAGCACAGATACGCAGTATTTT
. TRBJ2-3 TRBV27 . CASSFALNRADTQYF TGTGCCAGCAGTTTCGCCCTTAACAGGGCCGATACGCAGTATTTT
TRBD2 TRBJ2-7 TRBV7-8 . CASSHGASGLYEQYF TGTGCCAGCAGTCACGGGGCTAGCGGATTATACGAGCAGTACTTC
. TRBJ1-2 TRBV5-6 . CASSFQYGYTF TGTGCCAGCAGCTTTCAGTATGGCTACACCTTC
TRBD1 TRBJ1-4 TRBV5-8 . CASSFQGASEKLFF TGTGCCAGCAGCTTTCAGGGGGCCAGCGAAAAACTGTTTTTT
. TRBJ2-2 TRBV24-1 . CATRRTNTGELFF TGTGCCACCAGGAGAACGAACACCGGGGAGCTGTTTTTT
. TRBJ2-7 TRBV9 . CASSVGDTYEQYF TGTGCCAGCAGCGTAGGCGATACCTACGAGCAGTACTTC
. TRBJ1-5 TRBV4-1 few CASSSQHLSNQPQHF TGCGCCAGCAGTAGCCAGCACCTCAGCAATCAGCCCCAGCATTTT
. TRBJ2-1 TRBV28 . CASSFSYSYNEQFF TGTGCCAGCAGTTTCAGTTACTCCTACAATGAGCAGTTCTTC
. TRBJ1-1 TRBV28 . CASSENTEAFF TGTGCCAGCTCAGAGAACACTGAAGCTTTCTTT
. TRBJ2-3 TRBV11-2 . CASSSPSFVSTDTQYF TGTGCCAGCAGCTCTCCTAGCTTCGTGAGCACAGATACGCAGTATTTT
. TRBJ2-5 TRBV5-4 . CASSLARGQETQYF TGTGCCAGCAGCTTGGCACGGGGGCAAGAGACCCAGTACTTC
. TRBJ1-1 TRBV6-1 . CASSETVNTEAFF TGTGCCAGCAGTGAGACAGTGAACACTGAAGCTTTCTTT
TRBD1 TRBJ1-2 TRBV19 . CASSASGTGIGYTF TGTGCCAGTAGTGCGTCCGGGACAGGGATCGGCTACACCTTC
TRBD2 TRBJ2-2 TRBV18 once CASSRRLAGITSNTGELFF TGTGCCAGCTCACGCCGACTAGCGGGGATTACATCGAACACCGGGGAGCTGTTTTTT
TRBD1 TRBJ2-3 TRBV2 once CASLTGASTDTQYF TGTGCCAGTTTGACAGGGGCCAGCACAGATACGCAGTATTTT
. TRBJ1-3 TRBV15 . CATSPGGGDTIYF TGTGCCACCAGCCCTGGGGGGGGTGACACCATATATTTT
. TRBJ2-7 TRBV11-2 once CASSYLRVSSYEQYF TGTGCCAGCAGCTACCTACGGGTGAGCTCCTACGAGCAGTACTTC
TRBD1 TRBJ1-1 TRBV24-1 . CATSDRTGLKAFF TGTGCCACCAGTGACCGGACAGGGCTAAAAGCTTTCTTT
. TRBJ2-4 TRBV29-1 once CSARRGAKNIQYF TGCAGCGCCCGGAGGGGAGCCAAAAACATTCAGTACTTC
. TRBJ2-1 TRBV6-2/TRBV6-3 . CASSYSTRGSSYNEQFF TGTGCCAGCAGTTACTCGACTAGAGGGAGCTCCTACAATGAGCAGTTCTTC
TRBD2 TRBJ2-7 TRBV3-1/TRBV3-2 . CASSRTSGEGLYF TGTGCCAGCAGCCGGACTAGCGGTGAGGGTTTGTACTTC
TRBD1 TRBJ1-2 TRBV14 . CASSPATGTGKVYTF TGTGCCAGCAGCCCTGCAACCGGGACAGGGAAAGTCTACACCTTC
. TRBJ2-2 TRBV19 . CASSIDTASTGELFF TGTGCCAGTAGTATAGATACAGCATCCACCGGGGAGCTGTTTTTT
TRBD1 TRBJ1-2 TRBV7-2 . CASSPTGGYGYTF TGTGCCAGCAGCCCGACAGGGGGTTATGGCTACACCTTC
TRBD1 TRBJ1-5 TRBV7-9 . CASTPAGGLNQPQHF TGTGCCAGCACCCCGGCAGGGGGTTTGAATCAGCCCCAGCATTTT
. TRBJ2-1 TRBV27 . CASSRKYGSPDQFF TGTGCCAGCAGTCGCAAATACGGGTCCCCTGACCAGTTCTTC
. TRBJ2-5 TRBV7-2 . CASSLGGNIPGETQYF TGTGCCAGCAGCTTAGGCGGGAATATACCGGGGGAGACCCAGTACTTC
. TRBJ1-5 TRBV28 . CASSPDSSNQPQHF TGTGCCAGCAGTCCGGACAGTAGCAATCAGCCCCAGCATTTT
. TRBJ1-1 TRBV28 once CASRGVPNTEAFF TGTGCCAGCAGAGGGGTCCCGAACACTGAAGCTTTCTTT
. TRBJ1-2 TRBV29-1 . CSFTGFGYGYTF TGCAGCTTTACAGGGTTCGGCTATGGCTACACCTTC
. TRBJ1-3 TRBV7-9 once CASSFDGTISGNTIYF TGTGCCAGCAGCTTCGACGGGACAATCTCTGGAAACACCATATATTTT
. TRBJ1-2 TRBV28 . CASSLANRLFNYGYTF TGTGCCAGCAGCCTGGCTAACAGGCTGTTTAACTATGGCTACACCTTC
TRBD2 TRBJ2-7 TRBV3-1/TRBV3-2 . CASSRGLAGVEQYF TGTGCCAGCAGCCGGGGACTAGCGGGGGTCGAGCAGTACTTC
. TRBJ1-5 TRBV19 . CASKGSNQPQHF TGTGCCAGTAAGGGGTCAAATCAGCCCCAGCATTTT
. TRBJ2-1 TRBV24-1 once CATSDGHYNEQFF TGTGCCACCAGTGACGGACACTACAATGAGCAGTTCTTC
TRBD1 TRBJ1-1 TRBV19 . CASSSGGTGTNTEAFF TGTGCCAGTAGTTCAGGGGGGACAGGTACGAACACTGAAGCTTTCTTT
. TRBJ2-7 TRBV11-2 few CASSLTGYEQYF TGTGCCAGCAGCTTAACGGGATACGAGCAGTACTTC
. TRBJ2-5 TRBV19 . CASTPTRNRAETQYF TGTGCCAGTACCCCCACCCGGAACAGGGCGGAGACCCAGTACTTC
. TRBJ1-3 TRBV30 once CAWSVGGATGNTIYF TGTGCCTGGAGTGTAGGGGGGGCCACTGGAAACACCATATATTTT
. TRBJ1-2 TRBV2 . CASRQGTYGYTF TGTGCCAGCAGGCAGGGAACATATGGCTACACCTTC
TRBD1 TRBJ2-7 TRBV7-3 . CASSLDRGYEQYF TGTGCCAGCAGCTTAGACAGGGGCTACGAGCAGTACTTC
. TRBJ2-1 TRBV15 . CATSRDYRDEQFF TGTGCCACCAGCAGAGATTACAGAGACGAGCAGTTCTTC
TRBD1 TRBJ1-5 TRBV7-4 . CASSLRTGGASQPQHF TGTGCCAGCAGCTTAAGGACAGGGGGCGCGAGTCAGCCCCAGCATTTT
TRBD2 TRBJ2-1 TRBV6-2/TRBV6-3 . CASSYPSGGVYNEQFF TGTGCCAGCAGTTACCCTAGCGGGGGGGTCTACAATGAGCAGTTCTTC
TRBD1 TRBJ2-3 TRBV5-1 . CASSPGTGEIDTQYF TGCGCCAGCAGCCCAGGGACAGGGGAGATAGATACGCAGTATTTT